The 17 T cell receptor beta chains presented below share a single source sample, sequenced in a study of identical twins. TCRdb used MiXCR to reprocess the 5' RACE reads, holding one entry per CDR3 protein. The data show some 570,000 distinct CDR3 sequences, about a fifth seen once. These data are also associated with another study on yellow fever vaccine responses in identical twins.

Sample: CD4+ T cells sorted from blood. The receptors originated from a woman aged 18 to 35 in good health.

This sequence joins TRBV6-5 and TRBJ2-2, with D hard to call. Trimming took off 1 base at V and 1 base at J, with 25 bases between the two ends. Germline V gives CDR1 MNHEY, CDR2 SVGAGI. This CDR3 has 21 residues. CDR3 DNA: TGTGCCAGCAGTTACTTGGACCCGGTCCGGGTATTAGCTCGGAACACCGGGGAGCTGTTTTTT. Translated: CASSYLDPVRVLARNTGELFF.

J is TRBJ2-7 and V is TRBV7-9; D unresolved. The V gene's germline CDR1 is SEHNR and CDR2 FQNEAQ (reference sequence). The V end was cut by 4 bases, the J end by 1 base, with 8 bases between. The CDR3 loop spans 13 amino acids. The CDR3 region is CASSSTESYEQYV. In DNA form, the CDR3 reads TGTGCCAGCAGCTCCACCGAGTCCTACGAGCAGTACGTC.

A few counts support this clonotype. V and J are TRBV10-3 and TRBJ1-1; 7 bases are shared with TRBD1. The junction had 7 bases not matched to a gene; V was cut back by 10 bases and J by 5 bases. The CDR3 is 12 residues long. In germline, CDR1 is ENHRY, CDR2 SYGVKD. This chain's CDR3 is CATRQGGTEAFF. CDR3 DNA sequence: TGTGCCACCCGACAGGGAGGAACTGAAGCTTTCTTT.

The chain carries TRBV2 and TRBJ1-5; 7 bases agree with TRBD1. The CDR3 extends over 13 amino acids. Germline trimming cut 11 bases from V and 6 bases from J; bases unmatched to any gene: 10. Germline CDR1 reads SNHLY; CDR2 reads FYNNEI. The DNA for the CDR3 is TGTGCCGGAGGGACAGTCGTTCGTCAGCCCCAGCATTTT. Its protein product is CAGGTVVRQPQHF.

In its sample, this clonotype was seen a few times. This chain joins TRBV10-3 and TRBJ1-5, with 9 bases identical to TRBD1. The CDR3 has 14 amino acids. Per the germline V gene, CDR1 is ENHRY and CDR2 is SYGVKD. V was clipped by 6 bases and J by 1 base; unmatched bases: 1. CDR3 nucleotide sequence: TGTGCCATCAGCGGGACAGGGAGCAATCAGCCCCAGCATTTT. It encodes CAISGTGSNQPQHF.

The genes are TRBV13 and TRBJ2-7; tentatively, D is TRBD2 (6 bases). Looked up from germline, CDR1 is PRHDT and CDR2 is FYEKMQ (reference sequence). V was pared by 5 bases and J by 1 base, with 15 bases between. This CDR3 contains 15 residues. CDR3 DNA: TGTGCCAGCAGCCCATCTGGGACTCCTTCCTACGAGCAGTACTTC. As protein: CASSPSGTPSYEQYF. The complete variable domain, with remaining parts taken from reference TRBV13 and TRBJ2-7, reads AAGVIQSPRHLIKEKRETATLKCYPIPRHDTVYWYQQGPGQDPQFLISFYEKMQSDKGSIPDRFSAQQFSDYHSELNMSSLELGDSALYFCASSPSGTPSYEQYFGPGTRLTVT.

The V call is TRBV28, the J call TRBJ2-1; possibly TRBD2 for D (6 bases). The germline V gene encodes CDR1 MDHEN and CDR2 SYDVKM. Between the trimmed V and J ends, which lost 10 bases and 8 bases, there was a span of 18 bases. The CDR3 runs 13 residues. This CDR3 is CATKKGGFHEQFF. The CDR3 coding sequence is TGTGCCACCAAAAAAGGAGGGTTCCATGAGCAGTTCTTC. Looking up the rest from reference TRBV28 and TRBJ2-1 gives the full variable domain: DVKVTQSSRYLVKRTGEKVFLECVQDMDHENMFWYRQDPGLGLRLIYFSYDVKMKEKGDIPEGYSVSREKKERFSLILESASTNQTSMYLCATKKGGFHEQFFGPGTRLTVL.

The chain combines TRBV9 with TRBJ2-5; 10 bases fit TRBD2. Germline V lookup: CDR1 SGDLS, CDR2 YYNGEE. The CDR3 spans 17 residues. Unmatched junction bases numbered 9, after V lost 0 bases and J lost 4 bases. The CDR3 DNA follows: TGTGCCAGCAGCGTAGGAAGGGCTAGCGGGGGTCTAGAGACCCAGTACTTC. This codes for CASSVGRASGGLETQYF.

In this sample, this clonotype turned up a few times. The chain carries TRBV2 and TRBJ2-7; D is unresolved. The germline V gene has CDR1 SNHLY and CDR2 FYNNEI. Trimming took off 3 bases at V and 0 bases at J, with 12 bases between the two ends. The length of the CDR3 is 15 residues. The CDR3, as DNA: TGTGCCAGCAGTGACTTGGGCAGAAACTCCTACGAGCAGTACTTC. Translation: CASSDLGRNSYEQYF.

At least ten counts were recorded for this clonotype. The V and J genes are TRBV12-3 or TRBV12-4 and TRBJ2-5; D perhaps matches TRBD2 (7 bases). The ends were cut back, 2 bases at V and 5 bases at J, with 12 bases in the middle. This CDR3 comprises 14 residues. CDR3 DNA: TGTGCCAGCAGTTTACGGGGGGCCCAGGAGACCCAGTACTTC. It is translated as CASSLRGAQETQYF.

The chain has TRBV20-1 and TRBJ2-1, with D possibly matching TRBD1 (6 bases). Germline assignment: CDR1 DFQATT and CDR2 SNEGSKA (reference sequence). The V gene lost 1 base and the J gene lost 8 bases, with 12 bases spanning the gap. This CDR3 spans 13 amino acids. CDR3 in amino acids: CSARVGGRDEQFF. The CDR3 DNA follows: TGCAGTGCTAGAGTTGGGGGCAGGGATGAGCAGTTCTTC.

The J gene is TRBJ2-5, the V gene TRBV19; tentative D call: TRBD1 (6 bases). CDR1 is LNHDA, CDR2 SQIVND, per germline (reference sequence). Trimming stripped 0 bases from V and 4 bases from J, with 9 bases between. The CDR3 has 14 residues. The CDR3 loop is CASSIDRGRETQYF. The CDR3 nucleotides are TGTGCCAGTAGTATAGACAGGGGTCGAGAGACCCAGTACTTC.

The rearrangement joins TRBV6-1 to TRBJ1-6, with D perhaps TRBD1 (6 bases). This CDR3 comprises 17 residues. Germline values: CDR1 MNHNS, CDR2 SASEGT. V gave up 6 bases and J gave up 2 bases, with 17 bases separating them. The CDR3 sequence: CASRGSGGGPYNSPLHF. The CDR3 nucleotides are TGTGCCAGCAGAGGGTCTGGGGGGGGCCCCTATAATTCACCCCTCCACTTT.

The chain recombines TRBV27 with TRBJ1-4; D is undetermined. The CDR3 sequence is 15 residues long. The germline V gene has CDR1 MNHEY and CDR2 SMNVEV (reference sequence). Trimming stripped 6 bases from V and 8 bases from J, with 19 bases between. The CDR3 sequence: CASSLRRVTEEKLFF. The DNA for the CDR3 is TGTGCCAGCAGCCTCAGGAGGGTTACGGAGGAAAAACTGTTTTTT.

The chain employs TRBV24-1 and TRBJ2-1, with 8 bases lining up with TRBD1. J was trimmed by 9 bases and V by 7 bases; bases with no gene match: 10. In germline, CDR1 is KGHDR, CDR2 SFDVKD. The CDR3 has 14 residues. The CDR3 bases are TGTGCCACCAGCGCCCACGGACAGGGCTTTGAGCAGTTCTTC. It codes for CATSAHGQGFEQFF.

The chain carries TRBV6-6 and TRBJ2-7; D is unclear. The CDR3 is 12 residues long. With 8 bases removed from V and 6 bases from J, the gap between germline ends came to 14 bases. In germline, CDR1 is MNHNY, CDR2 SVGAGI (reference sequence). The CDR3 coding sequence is TGTGCCAGCGGGGTATTGCGTGCCGAGCAGTACTTC. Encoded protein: CASGVLRAEQYF.

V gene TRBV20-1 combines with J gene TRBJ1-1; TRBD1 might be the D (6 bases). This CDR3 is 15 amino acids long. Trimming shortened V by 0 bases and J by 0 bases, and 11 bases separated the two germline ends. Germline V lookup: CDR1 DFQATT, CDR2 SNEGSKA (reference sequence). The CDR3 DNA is TGCAGTGCTAGAGATCTTGGGGGCCTGAACACTGAAGCTTTCTTT. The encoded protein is CSARDLGGLNTEAFF.